The present entry profiles one T cell receptor (beta chain) with its context. Its antigen is not identified. A much larger clone lies one base from this, so it may be a read error. A single record per CDR3 protein comes from TCRdb applying MiXCR to the PCR reads. The sample has fewer than 350,000 distinct CDR3 sequences, over 20% seen once. The data derive from a study of molecular identifiers for immune sequencing clone quantification. Overall study findings and caveats: Clones that had above 20 RNA copies took up over 97% of effector molecules but under 1% in naive cells.

Specimen: naive CD8+ T cells from blood, with Jurkat cell RNA spiked in. The subset denotes: FACS-sorted CD8+CD4-CCR7+CD45RA+ naive T cells. This clonotype was sampled from a human donor in good health. Some libraries in this study had Jurkat cell RNA spiked in.

The CDR3 nucleotides are TGTGCCAGCAGTTTATGGTACGGTGGGGGAGGTGGAACTGAAGCTTTCTTT. Its protein product is CASSLWYGGGGGTEAFF. This rearrangement joins TRBV28 to TRBJ1-1; D perhaps matches TRBD1 (5 bases). V was shortened by 0 bases and J by 5 bases, with 19 bases between the two germline ends. The V gene's germline CDR1 is MDHEN and CDR2 SYDVKM. This CDR3 region has 17 residues.